Sequencing of this T cell receptor beta chain was carried out in a study of blood T cells in healthy people across ages. Next came a second PCR, run for about 6 to 11 cycles, which used a sample-barcoded 5' primer along with a J-beta primer mix. Each CDR3 protein is one row after TCRdb ran MiXCR on the 5' RACE reads. Here the sample spans under 800,000 distinct CDR3 sequences, approximately 43% being singletons. This CDR3 is 13 amino acids long. The germline CDR1 and CDR2 sequences are SNHLY and FYNNEI. V was pared by 7 bases and J by 3 bases, with 12 bases between. The source is a woman aged 55-70 years in good health. The chain links TRBV2 to TRBJ2-5; the D gene is possibly TRBD2 (6 bases). Sequenced sample: blood. This CDR3 is CASMRDSKETQYF. The CDR3 nucleotides read TGTGCCAGCATGCGGGACTCCAAAGAGACCCAGTACTTC. The full variable domain, its missing parts supplied by reference TRBV2 and TRBJ2-5, is EPEVTQTPSHQVTQMGQEVILRCVPISNHLYFYWYRQILGQKVEFLVSFYNNEISEKSEIFDDQFSVERPDGSNFTLKIRSTKLEDSAMYFCASMRDSKETQYFGPGTRLLVL.